The TCR beta chain described here comes from a study of blood T cells in healthy people across ages. Background on the study: Capturing about one barcoded beta molecule per two T cells was achieved by template switching.

The second PCR ran about 6 to 12 cycles with a sample-barcoded 5' primer and J-beta primers. A 12-random-nucleotide template-switch adaptor tagged each cDNA molecule. From the 5' RACE reads, TCRdb called clonotypes with MiXCR, one entry per CDR3 protein. This table holds 1.5 million to 2 million distinct CDR3 sequences, almost 35% found once. Per germline, CDR1 DFQATT and CDR2 SNEGSKA (reference sequence). The CDR3 covers 14 residues. V gave up 1 base and J gave up 7 bases; unmatched junction bases: 4. The sample consisted of blood. The chain links TRBV20-1 to TRBJ2-1, with 10 positions matching TRBD1. The clonotype originates from a woman in her twenties or thirties in good health. The CDR3 DNA follows: TGCAGTGCTAGAGGCCGGACAGGGGGGAATGAGCAGTTCTTC. Its translation is CSARGRTGGNEQFF.